This T cell receptor beta chain was captured by sequencing in a study of cytomegalovirus exposure and HLA in healthy donors. Notes on the study in general: Later analysis placed DRB1 highest and HLA-C lowest in TCR association rates, which differed by HLA locus. According to the study, 150 to 200 TCR beta chains were cytomegalovirus-associated.

Donors had nominal health at sampling but likely had unrecorded immune exposures. Vbeta (60) and Jbeta (13) primers were used in the PCR. Original processing notes: Tens of millions of unique TCR beta chains, roughly 11 million shared, were counted in a later analysis. The protocol was immunoSEQ multiplex PCR, while the TCRdb copy is restricted to in-frame clones and leaves out a portion. The D gene and trimming were derived from the DNA, and the V and J assignments and clone size from that table. The sample lists under 200,000 clones, roughly 80% occurring once. Note on this clone: The antigen is unknown.

The source is a woman between 50 and 59 years old in good health and CMV-seronegative. The material sequenced was PBMCs.

CDR3 region: CASSRRPSLEKLFF. The CDR3 nucleotides read TGTGCCAGCAGCCGTCGGCCTAGCCTTGAAAAACTGTTTTTT. The gene calls are TRBV28 and TRBJ1-4; D gene unclear. In germline, CDR1 is MDHEN, CDR2 SYDVKM. V lost 6 bases, J lost 7 bases, and 15 bases lay in between. The CDR3 runs to 14 residues.